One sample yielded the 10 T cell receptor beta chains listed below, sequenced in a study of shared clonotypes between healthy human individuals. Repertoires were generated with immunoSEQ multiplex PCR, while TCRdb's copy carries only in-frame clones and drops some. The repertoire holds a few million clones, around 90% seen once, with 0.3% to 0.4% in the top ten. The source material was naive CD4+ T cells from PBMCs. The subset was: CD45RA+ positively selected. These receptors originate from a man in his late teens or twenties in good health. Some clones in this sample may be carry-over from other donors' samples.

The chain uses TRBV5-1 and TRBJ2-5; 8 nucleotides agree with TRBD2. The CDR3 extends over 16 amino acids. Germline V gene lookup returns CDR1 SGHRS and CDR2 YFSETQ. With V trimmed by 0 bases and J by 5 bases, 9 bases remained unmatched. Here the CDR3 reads CASSLGASGRTETQYF. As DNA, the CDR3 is TGCGCCAGCAGCTTGGGAGCCAGCGGGAGAACCGAGACCCAGTACTTC.

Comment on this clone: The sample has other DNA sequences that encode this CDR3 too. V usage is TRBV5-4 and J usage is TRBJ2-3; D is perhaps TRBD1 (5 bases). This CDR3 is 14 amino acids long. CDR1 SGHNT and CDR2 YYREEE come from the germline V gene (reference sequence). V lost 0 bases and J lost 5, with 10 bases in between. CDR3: CASSLGQGKDTQYF. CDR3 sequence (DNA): TGTGCCAGCAGCTTGGGGCAGGGCAAAGATACGCAGTATTTT.

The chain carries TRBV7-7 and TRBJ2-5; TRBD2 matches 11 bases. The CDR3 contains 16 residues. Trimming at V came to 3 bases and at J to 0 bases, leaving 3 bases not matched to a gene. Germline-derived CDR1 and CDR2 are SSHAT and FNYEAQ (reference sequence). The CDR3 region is CASSLVAGGNQETQYF. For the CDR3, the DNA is TGTGCCAGCAGCTTGGTAGCGGGAGGGAACCAAGAGACCCAGTACTTC.

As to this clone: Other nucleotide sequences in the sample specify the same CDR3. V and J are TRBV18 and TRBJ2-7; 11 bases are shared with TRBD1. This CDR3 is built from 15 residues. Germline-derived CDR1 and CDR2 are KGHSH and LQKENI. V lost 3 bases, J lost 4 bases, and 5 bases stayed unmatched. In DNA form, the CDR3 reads TGTGCCAGCTCACCCACCGGGACAGGGGGTTACGAGCAGTACTTC. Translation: CASSPTGTGGYEQYF.

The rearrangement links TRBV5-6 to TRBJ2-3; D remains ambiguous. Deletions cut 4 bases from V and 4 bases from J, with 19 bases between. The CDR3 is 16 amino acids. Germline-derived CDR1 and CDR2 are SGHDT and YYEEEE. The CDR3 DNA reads TGTGCCAGCAGCACCCGACGCGCGACCTTGGCAGATACGCAGTATTTT. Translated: CASSTRRATLADTQYF.

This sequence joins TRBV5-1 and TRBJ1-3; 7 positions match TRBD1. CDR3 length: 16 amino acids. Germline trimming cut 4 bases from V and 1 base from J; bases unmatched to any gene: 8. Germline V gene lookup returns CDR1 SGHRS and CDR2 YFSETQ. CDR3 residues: CASSGGEGASGNTIYF. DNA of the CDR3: TGCGCCAGCAGCGGTGGGGAGGGGGCGTCTGGAAACACCATATATTTT.

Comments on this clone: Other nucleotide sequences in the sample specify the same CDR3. The CDR3 bases are TGCGCCAGCAGCTTGGATGGCGGAAACACCGGGGAGCTGTTTTTT. It encodes CASSLDGGNTGELFF. J is TRBJ2-2 and V is TRBV5-1; D unresolved. Trimming pared 0 bases from V and 2 bases from J, leaving 8 bases between. Germline CDR1 SGHRS, CDR2 YFSETQ. The CDR3 consists of 15 residues.

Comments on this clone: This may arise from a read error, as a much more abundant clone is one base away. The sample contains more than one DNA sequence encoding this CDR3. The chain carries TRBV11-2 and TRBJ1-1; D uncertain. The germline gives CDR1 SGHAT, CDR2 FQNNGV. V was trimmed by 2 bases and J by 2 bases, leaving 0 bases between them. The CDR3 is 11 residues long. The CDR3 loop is CASSLNTEAFF. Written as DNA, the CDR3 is TGTGCCAGCAGCTTAAACACTGAAGCTTTCTTT.

CDR3 protein: CASSPTETGAGYTF. CDR3 bases: TGTGCCAGCTCACCCACGGAGACAGGGGCTGGCTACACCTTC. V and J are TRBV18 and TRBJ1-2; 8 positions agree with TRBD1. Germline assignment: CDR1 KGHSH and CDR2 LQKENI. Trimming removed 3 bases from V and 7 bases from J; junction bases left unmatched: 7. The CDR3 sequence is 14 residues long.

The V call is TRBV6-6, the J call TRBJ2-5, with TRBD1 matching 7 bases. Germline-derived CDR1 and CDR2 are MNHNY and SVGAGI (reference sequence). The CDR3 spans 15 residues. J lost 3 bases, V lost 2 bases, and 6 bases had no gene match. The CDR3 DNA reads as TGTGCCAGCAGTTACGCGCAGGGGGTAAAAGAGACCCAGTACTTC. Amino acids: CASSYAQGVKETQYF.